Given below is one T cell receptor (beta chain) in context. Its cognate antigen is unknown. This record comes from a study of cytomegalovirus exposure and HLA in healthy donors. Study results and caveats: Fewer than 200 TCR beta chains were listed as cytomegalovirus-associated.

The method was immunoSEQ multiplex PCR; TCRdb's version includes in-frame clones alone and lacks a portion of them. This repertoire shows about 130,000 clones, around 93% found once; its top ten account for 1.5% to 2%. Germline V gives CDR1 SGHDT, CDR2 YYEEEE. The V end was cut by 0 bases, the J end by 3 bases, with 17 bases between. The CDR3 has 17 residues. Material: PBMCs. V is TRBV5-6 and J is TRBJ2-3; D gene uncertain. This sequence was found in a man younger than 30 in good health and CMV-seropositive. The CDR3 sequence is CASSLAYEESDTDTQYF. CDR3 DNA sequence: TGTGCCAGCAGCTTGGCATACGAGGAAAGTGATACAGATACGCAGTATTTT.